The sequence of this T cell receptor beta chain was determined in a study of patients and donors after allogeneic stem cell transplantation. TCRdb reanalysed the RT-PCR reads using MiXCR and keeps one entry per CDR3 protein. The table lists about a million distinct CDR3 sequences, 15% to 20% of them singletons, with around 6% in the top ten. Germline V gene data show CDR1 as LGHNA and CDR2 as YSLEER. The germline V and J ends were trimmed by 0 bases and 6 bases, with 8 bases remaining between them. The CDR3 runs 14 residues. At least ten counts were recorded for this clonotype. This chain joins TRBV4-3 and TRBJ2-2, with a weak D call TRBD1 (5 bases). The receptor's source is a human donor who was either an allogeneic HSCT recipient or a stem cell or donor lymphocyte infusion donor (not recorded which). It is not recorded whose cells these are; they may come from a transplant donor. The sample was blood, either unsorted or a sorted T cell fraction (not recorded which). For the CDR3, the DNA is TGCGCCAGCAGCCAAGACAGGGCCGCCGGGGAGCTGTTTTTT. This encodes CASSQDRAAGELFF.